Presented here are 9 T cell receptor beta chains from one specimen sequenced in a study of T-cell memory formation after mild COVID-19. Via MiXCR, TCRdb re-called the 5' RACE reads, giving one row per CDR3 protein. The data show approximately 290,000 distinct CDR3 sequences, approximately 19% seen once. Sequenced sample: PBMCs or a T cell subset sorted from them (not recorded which). The receptors originated from a man aged 18-30 years who had mild COVID-19 (a few samples of this study predate the infection). Cell type and time point are not known.

The chain links TRBV7-9 to TRBJ1-1, with 12 bases aligning to TRBD1. This CDR3 is 14 amino acids long. Germline CDR1 and CDR2: SEHNR and FQNEAQ (reference sequence). J lost 6 bases, V lost 5 bases, and 4 bases had no gene match. The DNA for the CDR3 is TGTGCCAGCAGCCAGGGACAGGGGGCCTCTGAAGCTTTCTTT. Translating gives CASSQGQGASEAFF.

The chain couples TRBV6-2 or TRBV6-3 to TRBJ1-1; TRBD1 agrees at 7 bases. V gave up 6 bases and J gave up 11 bases; unmatched junction bases: 12. Germline V gene lookup returns CDR1 MNHEY and CDR2 SVGEGT. CDR3 size: 13 residues. The CDR3 DNA is TGTGCCAGCAGGGGGACAGTAACAAATCAGGCTTTCTTT. Its protein is CASRGTVTNQAFF.

The chain has TRBV27 and TRBJ1-2, with D perhaps TRBD1 (6 bases). The germline V and J ends were trimmed by 5 bases and 1 base, with 14 bases remaining between them. This CDR3 has 15 amino acids. Germline V gene data show CDR1 as MNHEY and CDR2 as SMNVEV (reference sequence). The chain's CDR3 is CASSASGTHNYGYTF. CDR3 DNA: TGTGCCAGCAGTGCGTCCGGGACACATAACTATGGCTACACCTTC.

This chain connects TRBV7-2 to TRBJ2-7; the D is unclear. CDR3 length: 13 amino acids. Between the trimmed V and J ends, which lost 5 bases and 2 bases, there was a span of 10 bases. Per the germline V gene, CDR1 is SGHTA and CDR2 is FQGNSA. CDR3 sequence reads: CASSPYLTYEQYV. CDR3 in DNA: TGTGCCAGCAGCCCGTACTTGACCTACGAGCAGTACGTC.

This clonotype was seen ten or more times. V and J are TRBV7-6 and TRBJ2-7; no firm D call. The CDR3 totals 13 residues. The germline gives CDR1 SGHVS, CDR2 FNYEAQ. V was trimmed by 1 base and J by 3 bases, leaving 7 bases between them. As DNA, the CDR3 is TGTGCCAGCAGCTTAGACGGATTCTACGAGCAGTACTTC. Residues: CASSLDGFYEQYF.

This clonotype was counted between two and nine times. The CDR3 spells CATSRDHIEQYF. For the CDR3, the DNA is TGTGCCACCAGCAGAGATCATATCGAGCAGTACTTC. The chain has TRBV15 and TRBJ2-7; D not certain. Per the germline V gene, CDR1 is LNHNV and CDR2 is YYDKDF (reference sequence). The V gene lost 0 bases and the J gene lost 6 bases, with 6 bases spanning the gap. The CDR3 runs 12 residues.

This clonotype was counted a few times. The chain couples TRBV18 to TRBJ2-3; 10 bases line up with TRBD2. The germline CDR1 and CDR2 sequences are KGHSH and LQKENI. V dropped 2 bases and J dropped 4; count of bases not matched to a gene: 9. The CDR3 is made up of 17 amino acids. The CDR3 loop is CASSPGPAGGPPDTQYF. As DNA, the CDR3 is TGTGCCAGCTCACCAGGCCCAGCGGGGGGGCCCCCAGATACGCAGTATTTT.

The CDR3, as DNA: TGTGCCAGCGCGCCAGGACTAAACTATGGCTACACCTTC. Its protein is CASAPGLNYGYTF. The chain recombines TRBV27 with TRBJ1-2; D unresolved. Trimming stripped 8 bases from V and 2 bases from J, with 12 bases between. Germline CDR1 MNHEY, CDR2 SMNVEV (reference sequence). This CDR3 is 13 amino acids long.

This chain joins TRBV7-2 and TRBJ1-2; D gene uncertain. The CDR3 runs 12 residues. Per germline, CDR1 SGHTA and CDR2 FQGNSA. V was pared by 8 bases and J by 4 bases, with 11 bases between. The CDR3 nucleotides read TGTGCCAGCGCCTTGGGTGGCTATGGCTACACCTTC. It yields the protein CASALGGYGYTF.